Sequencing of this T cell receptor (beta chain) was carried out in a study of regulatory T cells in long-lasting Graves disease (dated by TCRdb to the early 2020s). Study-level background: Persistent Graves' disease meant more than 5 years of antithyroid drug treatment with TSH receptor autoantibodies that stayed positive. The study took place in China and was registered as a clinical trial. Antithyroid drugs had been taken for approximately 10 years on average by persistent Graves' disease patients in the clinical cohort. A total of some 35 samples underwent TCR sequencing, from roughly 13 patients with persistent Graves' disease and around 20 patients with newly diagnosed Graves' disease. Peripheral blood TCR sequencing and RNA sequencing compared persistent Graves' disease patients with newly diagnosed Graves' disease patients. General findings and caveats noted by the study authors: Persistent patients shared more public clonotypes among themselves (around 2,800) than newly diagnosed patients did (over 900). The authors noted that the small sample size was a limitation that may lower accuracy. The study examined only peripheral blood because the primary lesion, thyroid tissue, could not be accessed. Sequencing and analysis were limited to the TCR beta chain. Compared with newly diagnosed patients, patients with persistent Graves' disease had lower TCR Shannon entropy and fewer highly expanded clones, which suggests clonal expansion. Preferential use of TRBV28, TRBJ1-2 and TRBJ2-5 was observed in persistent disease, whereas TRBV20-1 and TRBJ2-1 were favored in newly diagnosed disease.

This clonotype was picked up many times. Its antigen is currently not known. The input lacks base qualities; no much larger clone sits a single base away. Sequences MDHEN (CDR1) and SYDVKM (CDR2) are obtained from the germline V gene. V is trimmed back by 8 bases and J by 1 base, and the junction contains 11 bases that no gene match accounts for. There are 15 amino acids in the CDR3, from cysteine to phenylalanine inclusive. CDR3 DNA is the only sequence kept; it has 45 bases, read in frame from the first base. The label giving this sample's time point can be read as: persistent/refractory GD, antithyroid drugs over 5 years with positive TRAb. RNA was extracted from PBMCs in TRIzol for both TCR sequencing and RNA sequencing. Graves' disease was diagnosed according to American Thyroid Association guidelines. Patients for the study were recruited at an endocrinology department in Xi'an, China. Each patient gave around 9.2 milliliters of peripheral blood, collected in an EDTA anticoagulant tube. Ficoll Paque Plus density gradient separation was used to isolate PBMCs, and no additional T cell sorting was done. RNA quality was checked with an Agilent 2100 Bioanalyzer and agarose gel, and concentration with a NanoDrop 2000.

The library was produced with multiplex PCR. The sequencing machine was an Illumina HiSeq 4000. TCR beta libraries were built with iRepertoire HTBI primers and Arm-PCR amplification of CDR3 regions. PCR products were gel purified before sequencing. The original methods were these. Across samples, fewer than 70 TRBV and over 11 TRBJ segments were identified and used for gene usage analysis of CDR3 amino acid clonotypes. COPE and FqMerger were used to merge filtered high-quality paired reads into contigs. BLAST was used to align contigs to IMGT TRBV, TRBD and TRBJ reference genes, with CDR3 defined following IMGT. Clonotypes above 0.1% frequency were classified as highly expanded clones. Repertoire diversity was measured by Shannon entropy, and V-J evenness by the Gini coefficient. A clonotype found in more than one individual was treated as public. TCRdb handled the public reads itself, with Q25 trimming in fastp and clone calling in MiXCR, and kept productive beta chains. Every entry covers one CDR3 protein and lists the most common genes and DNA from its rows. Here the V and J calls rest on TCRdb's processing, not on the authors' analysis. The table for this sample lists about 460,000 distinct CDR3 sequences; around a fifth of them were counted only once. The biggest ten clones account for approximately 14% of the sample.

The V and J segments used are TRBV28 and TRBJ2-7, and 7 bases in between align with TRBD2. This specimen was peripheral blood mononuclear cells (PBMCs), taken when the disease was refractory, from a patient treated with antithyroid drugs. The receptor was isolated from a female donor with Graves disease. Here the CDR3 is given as CASPPSGRESYEQYF. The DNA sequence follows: TGTGCCAGCCCCCCAAGCGGGCGGGAGTCCTACGAGCAGTACTTC.